This TCR beta chain comes out of a study of preoperative IRX-2 immunotherapy in early breast cancer. In germline, CDR1 is SGHNT, CDR2 YYREEE (reference sequence). V gave up 4 bases and J gave up 5 bases, with 15 bases separating them. The CDR3 has 15 amino acids. Treatment defined: preoperative locoregional IRX-2 cytokine immunotherapy. Patients received preoperative, locoregional IRX-2 cytokine immunotherapy in a phase Ib study. Assay: immunoSEQ multiplex PCR; the TCRdb copy retains only in-frame clones and omits some. The table lists 25,000 to 30,000 clones, around 90% of them singletons. The TCR sequence derives from a human donor with breast cancer. The gene calls are TRBV5-4 and TRBJ1-4; tentative D call: TRBD1 (6 bases). Collection took place from a patient treated with IRX-2 immunotherapy. The CDR3 region has the DNA TGTGCCAGCAGCCTAAACAGGGCCGTCAATGAAAAACTGTTTTTT. Protein sequence: CASSLNRAVNEKLFF. The full variable domain, in which reference TRBV5-4 and TRBJ1-4 provide the parts outside the CDR3, is ETGVTQSPTHLIKTRGQQVTLRCSSQSGHNTVSWYQQALGQGPQFIFQYYREEENGRGNFPPRFSGLQFPNYSSELNVNALELDDSALYLCASSLNRAVNEKLFFGSGTQLSVL.